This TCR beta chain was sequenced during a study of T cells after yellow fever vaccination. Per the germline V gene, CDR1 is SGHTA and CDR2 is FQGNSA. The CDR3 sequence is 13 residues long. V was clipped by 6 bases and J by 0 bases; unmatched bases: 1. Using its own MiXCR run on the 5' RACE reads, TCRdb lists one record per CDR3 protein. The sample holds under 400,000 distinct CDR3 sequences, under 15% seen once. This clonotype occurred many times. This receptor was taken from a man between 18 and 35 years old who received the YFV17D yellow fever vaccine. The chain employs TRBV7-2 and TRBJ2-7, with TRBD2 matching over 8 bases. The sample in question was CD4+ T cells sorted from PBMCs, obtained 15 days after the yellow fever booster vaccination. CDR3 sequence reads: CASRGTSSYEQYF. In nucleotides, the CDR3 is TGTGCCAGCAGGGGGACTAGCTCCTACGAGCAGTACTTC.